Listed here are 26 T cell receptor beta chains from one sample, sequenced in a study of CD8+CD57+ T cells in acquired aplastic anemia. Profiling that covered TCR beta VDJ and CDR3 relied on genomic DNA as its template. One entry per CDR3 protein, called by TCRdb with MiXCR from the reads. The sample shows 200,000 or so distinct CDR3 sequences, 50% to 75% of them seen only once. Sequencing was done on a sample of sorted CD4+, CD8+, or CD8+CD57+ T cells (not recorded which) from PBMCs. Receptors originate from a human donor with severe aplastic anemia or a healthy control (not recorded which).

The chain couples TRBV7-3 to TRBJ2-7; TRBD2 is a possible D gene (5 bases). TRBJ2-1 explains the end of the DNA better; the J call may be wrong. This CDR3 region has 17 residues. The V gene's germline CDR1 is SGHTA and CDR2 FQGTGA. In DNA form, the CDR3 reads TGTGCCAGCAGCTCCCGGGCTGCGAGCGGAGCAGACAATGAGCAGTTCTTC. Translating gives CASSSRAASGADNEQFF.

This clonotype was seen once. V is TRBV6-6 and J is TRBJ2-2; perhaps D is TRBD1 or TRBD2 (7 bases each). CDR3 length equals 14 residues. V was shortened by 7 bases and J by 5 bases, with 14 bases between the two germline ends. Per the germline V gene, CDR1 is MNHNY and CDR2 is SVGAGI (reference sequence). CDR3 residues: CASTRQGGTGELFF. CDR3 sequence (DNA): TGTGCCAGCACCAGACAGGGAGGGACCGGGGAGCTGTTTTTT.

On this clonotype itself: A much more abundant neighbour one base away suggests this may be a read error. The V and J genes are TRBV15 and TRBJ2-3, with TRBD2 identical over 10 bases. This CDR3 spans 16 amino acids. Germline V gene sequence: CDR1 LNHNV, CDR2 YYDKDF (reference sequence). CDR3 nucleotide sequence: TGTGCCACACGGCCCGGACTAGCGGATTTCACATATACGCAGTATTTT. This encodes CATRPGLADFTYTQYF.

This clonotype is deemed medium-sized. V gene TRBV10-3 combines with J gene TRBJ1-6; D unresolved. The germline V and J ends were trimmed by 9 bases and 9 bases, with 18 bases remaining between them. In germline, CDR1 is ENHRY, CDR2 SYGVKD. The CDR3 loop spans 14 amino acids. CDR3 sequence (DNA): TGTGCCATTGGGGAGGCCGGGGTAAGTTCACCCCTCCACTTT. Protein sequence: CAIGEAGVSSPLHF.

Ten or more counts support this clonotype. The genes are TRBV29-1 and TRBJ2-2; the D is unclear. The CDR3 length is 12 residues. The germline CDR1 and CDR2 sequences are SQVTM and ANQGSEA. Between the trimmed V and J ends, which lost 5 bases and 1 base, there was a span of 5 bases. The CDR3, as DNA: TGCAGCGTTCCACGGAACACCGGGGAGCTGTTTTTT. Its protein is CSVPRNTGELFF.

This clonotype showed up many times. The J gene is TRBJ1-1, the V gene TRBV11-2, with 7 bases identical to TRBD1. Germline trimming cut 6 bases from V and 6 bases from J; bases unmatched to any gene: 1. The CDR3 contains 11 residues. Germline assignment: CDR1 SGHAT and CDR2 FQNNGV. In nucleotides, the CDR3 is TGTGCCAGCAGGACAGGGCCTGAAGCTTTCTTT. It translates to CASRTGPEAFF. Full variable domain (outside the CDR3, taken from reference TRBV11-2 and TRBJ1-1): EAGVAQSPRYKIIEKRQSVAFWCNPISGHATLYWYQQILGQGPKLLIQFQNNGVVDDSQLPKDRFSAERLKGVDSTLKIQPAKLEDSAVYLCASRTGPEAFFGQGTRLTVV.

CDR3 sequence: CASSPPDLKLFF. Written as DNA, the CDR3 is TGTGCCAGCAGTCCGCCGGACCTGAAACTGTTTTTT. The J gene is TRBJ1-4, the V gene TRBV25-1, with D hard to call. Trimming took 5 bases from V and 11 from J, leaving 12 bases between them. The CDR3 sequence is 12 residues long. The germline V gene encodes CDR1 MGHDK and CDR2 SYGVNS. Full variable domain (missing parts from reference TRBV25-1 and TRBJ1-4): EADIYQTPRYLVIGTGKKITLECSQTMGHDKMYWYQQDPGMELHLIHYSYGVNSTEKGDLSSESTVSRIRTEHFPLTLESARPSHTSQYLCASSPPDLKLFFGSGTQLSVL.

The sample holds many counts of this clonotype. The chain combines TRBV5-6 with TRBJ1-1; D is uncertain. V lost 0 bases to trimming and J lost 3 bases, with 6 bases between them. Germline V gene sequence: CDR1 SGHDT, CDR2 YYEEEE. This CDR3 spans 13 amino acids. The CDR3 DNA reads as TGTGCCAGCAGCTTGGGTCTTGACACTGAAGCTTTCTTT. Residues: CASSLGLDTEAFF.

The chain links TRBV24-1 to TRBJ2-1, with D uncertain. The CDR3 is 12 residues long. In germline, CDR1 is KGHDR, CDR2 SFDVKD. Trimming left V 3 bases short and J 7 bases short, with 6 bases between. CDR3 protein: CATSDHGNEQFF. The DNA for the CDR3 is TGTGCCACCAGTGATCACGGGAATGAGCAGTTCTTC.

V and J are TRBV20-1 and TRBJ1-4; TRBD1 might be the D (6 bases). CDR3 length: 14 residues. Germline V gene lookup returns CDR1 DFQATT and CDR2 SNEGSKA (reference sequence). Trimming cost V 0 bases and J 8 bases, with 13 bases left between them. As DNA, the CDR3 is TGCAGTGCTAGAGAAACAGGGAAGGACGAAAAACTGTTTTTT. It specifies CSARETGKDEKLFF.

This chain uses TRBV19 with TRBJ2-1; 9 bases agree with TRBD2. V lost 5 bases to trimming and J lost 9 bases; unmatched junction nucleotides: 17. CDR1 and CDR2 (germline): LNHDA, SQIVND (reference sequence). The CDR3 length is 17 residues. The CDR3 DNA reads as TGTGCCAGTAGTCCAGAGCGGGGGGTGATCACAGTGGTTGAGCAGTTCTTC. It translates to CASSPERGVITVVEQFF.

The chain carries TRBV20-1 and TRBJ2-2, with D possibly matching TRBD2 (5 bases). This CDR3 has 16 residues. The V and J ends lost 0 bases and 3 bases respectively, with 14 bases between them. Germline CDR1 DFQATT, CDR2 SNEGSKA (reference sequence). CDR3 residues: CSARDEAHGDTGELFF. CDR3 in DNA: TGCAGTGCTAGAGATGAGGCCCACGGGGACACCGGGGAGCTGTTTTTT.

Points on this clonotype: At one end, the junction sequence differs from germline, possibly due to a read error. The chain combines TRBV10-3 with TRBJ1-1, with D tentatively TRBD1 (6 bases). The CDR3 has 13 residues. CDR1 is ENHRY, CDR2 SYGVKD, per germline. In nucleotides, the CDR3 is TGTGCCAGCAGTCTAAACAGGGACACTGAAGCTTTCTTT. Translating gives CASSLNRDTEAFF.

The rearrangement uses TRBV11-3 and TRBJ2-5; either TRBD1 or TRBD2 may supply D (5 bases each). The CDR3 loop spans 17 amino acids. V was pared by 5 bases and J by 0 bases, with 19 bases between. CDR1 SGHNT and CDR2 YENEEA come from the germline V gene. Written as DNA, the CDR3 is TGTGCCAGCAGCACCGGGACCGGGGCTCAGTACCAAGAGACCCAGTACTTC. This codes for CASSTGTGAQYQETQYF.

This clonotype was seen at least ten times. The chain is built from TRBV20-1 and TRBJ1-1; D unresolved. Looked up from germline, CDR1 is DFQATT and CDR2 is SNEGSKA (reference sequence). Trimming pared 2 bases from V and 6 bases from J, leaving 7 bases between. The CDR3 has 11 amino acids. This CDR3 is CSARYGAEAFF. CDR3 sequence (DNA): TGCAGTGCTAGATACGGCGCTGAAGCTTTCTTT.

The J gene is TRBJ1-2, the V gene TRBV7-2, with TRBD1 as a possible D gene (6 bases). CDR3 length equals 13 residues. V lost 1 base and J 9 bases, leaving 12 bases between the germline ends. From germline, CDR1 is SGHTA and CDR2 FQGNSA. CDR3 in amino acids: CASSLGGDKSYTF. CDR3 nucleotide sequence: TGTGCCAGCAGCTTAGGGGGGGACAAAAGCTACACCTTC.

The chain is built from TRBV10-3 and TRBJ2-5; 9 nucleotides align to TRBD2. Per the germline V gene, CDR1 is ENHRY and CDR2 is SYGVKD. The V and J ends lost 8 bases and 4 bases, in that order; junction bases with no gene match: 23. The CDR3 length is 19 residues. The CDR3 DNA reads TGTGCCATCGGGATAGGGAAAGGCGGGCGGGGGGGTAATGGAGAGACCCAGTACTTC. Residues: CAIGIGKGGRGGNGETQYF.

This rearrangement joins TRBV20-1 to TRBJ2-1, with a tentative D call TRBD1 (6 bases). The germline CDR1 and CDR2 sequences are DFQATT and SNEGSKA (reference sequence). The V end was cut by 6 bases, the J end by 3 bases, with 15 bases between. The CDR3 consists of 14 residues. The CDR3 loop is CSAEAQGIYNEQFF. Written as DNA, the CDR3 is TGCAGTGCGGAGGCACAGGGAATCTACAATGAGCAGTTCTTC.

This clonotype was recorded many times. The V gene is TRBV19, the J gene TRBJ1-3; a weak D match, TRBD1 (6 bases). V lost 6 bases and J lost 4, with 10 bases in between. Germline CDR1 reads LNHDA; CDR2 reads SQIVND (reference sequence). The CDR3 length is 13 residues. CDR3 sequence: CASSRDMGNTIYF. CDR3 nucleotides: TGTGCCAGTAGCCGGGACATGGGAAACACCATATATTTT. The full variable domain, with the rest looked up from reference TRBV19 and TRBJ1-3, is DGGITQSPKYLFRKEGQNVTLSCEQNLNHDAMYWYRQDPGQGLRLIYYSQIVNDFQKGDIAEGYSVSREKKESFPLTVTSAQKNPTAFYLCASSRDMGNTIYFGEGSWLTVV.

As to this clonotype: At one boundary the junction diverges from the germline segment, which might be a read error. The chain uses TRBV7-9 and TRBJ1-2, with D unresolved. CDR1 is SEHNR and CDR2 is FQNEAQ in the germline V gene (reference sequence). This CDR3 contains 12 residues. CDR3 loop: CASSFGDGGYSF. The CDR3 coding sequence is TGTGCCAGCAGCTTTGGGGATGGCGGCTACAGCTTC.

The chain recombines TRBV2 with TRBJ1-4; a possible D gene is TRBD1 (6 bases). The germline CDR1 and CDR2 sequences are SNHLY and FYNNEI. The CDR3 sequence is 13 residues long. V shed 6 bases and J shed 5 bases, with 10 bases lying between them. Here the CDR3 reads CASRRTANEKLFF. In DNA, the CDR3 is TGTGCCAGCAGGCGGACAGCAAATGAAAAACTGTTTTTT.

This clonotype was found a few times. CDR3 in amino acids: CASSLDQGGGYEQYF. The DNA for the CDR3 is TGTGCCAGCAGCTTAGACCAGGGTGGCGGTTACGAGCAGTACTTC. This chain uses TRBV7-6 with TRBJ2-7; D possibly corresponds to TRBD1 (5 bases). V was pared by 1 base and J by 4 bases, with 14 bases between. The CDR3 totals 15 residues. Germline lookup yields CDR1 SGHVS and CDR2 FNYEAQ.

Comments on this clonotype: The junction differs from germline at one of its ends, possibly a read error. The chain joins TRBV7-9 to TRBJ1-1; TRBD1 matches 7 bases. CDR3 length: 16 residues. Germline V gives CDR1 SEHNR, CDR2 FQNEAQ (reference sequence). CDR3 in amino acids: CASSLGTGVMNTEAFF. CDR3 DNA: TGTGCCAGCAGTTTAGGAACAGGGGTTATGAACACTGAAGCTTTCTTT.

The V and J genes are TRBV2 and TRBJ2-7; the D is unclear. The ends were cut back, 6 bases at V and 7 bases at J, with 10 bases in the middle. This CDR3 is built from 11 residues. Germline V gene sequence: CDR1 SNHLY, CDR2 FYNNEI. CDR3 DNA: TGTGCCAGCAGGACCCTCTGGGAGCAGTACTTC. It translates to CASRTLWEQYF.

This clonotype has just one count. J is TRBJ2-5 and V is TRBV10-3, with D possibly TRBD2 on 5 matching bases. V gave up 7 bases and J gave up 5 bases, with 23 bases separating them. CDR1 ENHRY and CDR2 SYGVKD come from the germline V gene. The CDR3 extends over 16 amino acids. CDR3 residues: CAITQDPVSTGETQYF. The CDR3, as DNA: TGTGCCATCACCCAGGATCCGGTCTCCACGGGGGAGACCCAGTACTTC.

The chain joins TRBV7-6 to TRBJ2-3; D uncertain. The germline V and J ends were trimmed by 1 base and 2 bases, with 7 bases remaining between them. Germline V gene data show CDR1 as SGHVS and CDR2 as FNYEAQ. The CDR3 is made up of 14 amino acids. The CDR3 is CASSLGLPTDTQYF. The CDR3 nucleotides are TGTGCCAGCAGCTTAGGTCTCCCCACAGATACGCAGTATTTT.